This entry lists 4 T cell receptor beta chains sequenced from one sample in a study of PD-L1 blockade in urothelial cancer (dated by TCRdb to 2015 to 2018). The library was generated by the immunoSEQ multiplex PCR assay. Entries here come from immuneACCESS through TCRdb and include only in-frame sequences with V and J called. Some clones fail to appear in such tables; in the studies checked, an unresolved V gene covers under half of the shortfall, and the cause of the remainder is unknown. The sample contains about 2,500 clones, around 33% of them found a single time. The ten largest clones capture about 6% of the sample. The time point label, as the study defines it: pretreatment tumor sample. This material consisted of tumor tissue, taken before atezolizumab (anti-PD-L1) treatment. The source is a man in his 70s with urothelial cancer.

The chain recombines TRBV29-1 with TRBJ2-3, with D tentatively TRBD2 (5 bases). V was shortened by 2 bases and J by 2 bases, with 17 bases between the two germline ends. CDR3 size: 16 residues. CDR1 is SQVTM and CDR2 is ANQGSEA in the germline V gene. As DNA, the CDR3 is TGCAGCGTTGAATATCCTCCGGCGGGTAACACAGATACGCAGTATTTT. This gives the protein CSVEYPPAGNTDTQYF.

The rearrangement uses TRBV5-1 and TRBJ2-3; D might be TRBD1 or TRBD2, each matching 6 bases. CDR3 length: 14 residues. Trimming removed 5 bases at V and 0 bases at J, with 10 bases between. CDR1 and CDR2 (germline): SGHRS, YFSETQ. The CDR3 spells CASSGGLSTDTQYF. The CDR3 DNA sequence: TGCGCCAGCAGTGGGGGGCTCAGCACAGATACGCAGTATTTT.

The rearrangement uses TRBV14 and TRBJ1-5, with 7 bases identical to TRBD1. The CDR3 covers 16 residues. The V gene end was trimmed by 0 bases and the J gene end by 1 base; junction bases not matched to a gene: 3. CDR1 SGHDN and CDR2 FVKESK come from the germline V gene. As DNA, the CDR3 is TGTGCCAGCAGCCAAGAGTCGACAGGGAGCAATCAGCCCCAGCATTTT. Its translation is CASSQESTGSNQPQHF.

This clone was detected only a few times. The chain couples TRBV6-8 to TRBJ1-2; D remains ambiguous. Trimming took off 1 base at V and 4 bases at J, with 13 bases between the two ends. Germline V gene data show CDR1 as MNHGY and CDR2 as SAAAGT. The CDR3 runs to 15 residues. CDR3 loop: CASSYWPDISYGYTF. For the CDR3, the DNA is TGTGCCAGCAGTTACTGGCCAGATATCAGCTATGGCTACACCTTC.